This T cell receptor (beta chain) was obtained from a study of T cells after yellow fever vaccination. This clonotype appeared a few times. Its specificity is not known. Notes on the study in general: Abundant clonotypes from the bulk population could have been carried over as contaminants into FACS-sorted repertoires. It was a small share of clonotypes that appeared in both CD4 and CD8 compartments. Primary-vaccination clones mostly resurfaced post-booster (96% CD4, under 90% CD8).

Germline V gene lookup returns CDR1 DFQATT and CDR2 SNEGSKA (reference sequence). Between the trimmed V and J ends, which lost 7 bases and 4 bases, there was a span of 14 bases. This CDR3 has 12 amino acids. Template switching with 5'RACE generated the TCR cDNA and added a universal primer site and UMIs. TCRdb analysed the 5' RACE reads with MiXCR anew, one entry per CDR3 protein. The sample gives around 610,000 distinct CDR3 sequences, roughly 14% of which show up once; 11% to 15% is in the top ten. The TCR comes from a man aged 25 to 40 who received the YFV17D yellow fever vaccine. The sequences come from PBMCs, collected on the day of the yellow fever booster vaccination. The chain uses TRBV20-1 and TRBJ2-7; D possibly matches TRBD1 or TRBD2 (6 bases each). The chain's CDR3 is CSGSQGTYEQYF. CDR3 in DNA: TGCAGTGGGTCTCAGGGGACTTACGAGCAGTACTTC.